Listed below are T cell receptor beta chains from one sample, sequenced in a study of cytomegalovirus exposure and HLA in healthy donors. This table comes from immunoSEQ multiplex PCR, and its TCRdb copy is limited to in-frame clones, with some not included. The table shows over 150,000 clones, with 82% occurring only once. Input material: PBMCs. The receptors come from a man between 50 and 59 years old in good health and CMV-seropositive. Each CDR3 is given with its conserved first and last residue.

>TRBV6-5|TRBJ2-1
CASSSGGPTNEQFF
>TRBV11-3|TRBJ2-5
CASSLGGQGETQYF
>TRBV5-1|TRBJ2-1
CASSLVTDSPRNEQFF
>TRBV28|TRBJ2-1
CASSLPGTGPYNEQFF
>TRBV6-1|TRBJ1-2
CASSSLPGGGDGYTF
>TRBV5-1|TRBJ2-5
CASSLGLAGGFETQYF
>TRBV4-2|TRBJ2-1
CASSQVASSSYNEQFF
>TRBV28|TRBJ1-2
CASSSPIGGGSYGYTF
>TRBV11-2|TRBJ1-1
CASSLMTGYPEAFF
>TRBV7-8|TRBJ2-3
CASSTRTSGGSDTQYF
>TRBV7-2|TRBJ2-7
CASSSASEAAYEQYF
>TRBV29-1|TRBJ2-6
CSVEGVANVLTF
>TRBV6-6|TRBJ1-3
CASRETGSSGNTIYF
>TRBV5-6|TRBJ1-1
CASNGSPDEAFF
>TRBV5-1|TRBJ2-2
CASSSLELRLAGGTGELFF
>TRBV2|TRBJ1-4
CASKQEGKLFF
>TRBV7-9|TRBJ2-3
CASSLAQWDTQYF
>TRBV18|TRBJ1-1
CASSPRAGGADTEAFF
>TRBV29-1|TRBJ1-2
CSSQGAQSGYTF
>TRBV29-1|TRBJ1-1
CSGRQGNTEAFF
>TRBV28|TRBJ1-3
CASSSPTGKYF
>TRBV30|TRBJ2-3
CAWSEGLAGTDTQYF
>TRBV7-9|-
CASSLIGRFGRAYEQYF
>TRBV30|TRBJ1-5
CAWSVRTNQPQHF
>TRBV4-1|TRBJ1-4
CASSKNQGLFNEKLFF
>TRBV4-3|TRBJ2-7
CASSQGLSYEQYF
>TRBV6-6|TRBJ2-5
CASSRPSGSEETQYF
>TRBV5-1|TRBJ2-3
CASSLEGSGGEYF
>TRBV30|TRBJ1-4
CAWSPWDGGHNEKLFF